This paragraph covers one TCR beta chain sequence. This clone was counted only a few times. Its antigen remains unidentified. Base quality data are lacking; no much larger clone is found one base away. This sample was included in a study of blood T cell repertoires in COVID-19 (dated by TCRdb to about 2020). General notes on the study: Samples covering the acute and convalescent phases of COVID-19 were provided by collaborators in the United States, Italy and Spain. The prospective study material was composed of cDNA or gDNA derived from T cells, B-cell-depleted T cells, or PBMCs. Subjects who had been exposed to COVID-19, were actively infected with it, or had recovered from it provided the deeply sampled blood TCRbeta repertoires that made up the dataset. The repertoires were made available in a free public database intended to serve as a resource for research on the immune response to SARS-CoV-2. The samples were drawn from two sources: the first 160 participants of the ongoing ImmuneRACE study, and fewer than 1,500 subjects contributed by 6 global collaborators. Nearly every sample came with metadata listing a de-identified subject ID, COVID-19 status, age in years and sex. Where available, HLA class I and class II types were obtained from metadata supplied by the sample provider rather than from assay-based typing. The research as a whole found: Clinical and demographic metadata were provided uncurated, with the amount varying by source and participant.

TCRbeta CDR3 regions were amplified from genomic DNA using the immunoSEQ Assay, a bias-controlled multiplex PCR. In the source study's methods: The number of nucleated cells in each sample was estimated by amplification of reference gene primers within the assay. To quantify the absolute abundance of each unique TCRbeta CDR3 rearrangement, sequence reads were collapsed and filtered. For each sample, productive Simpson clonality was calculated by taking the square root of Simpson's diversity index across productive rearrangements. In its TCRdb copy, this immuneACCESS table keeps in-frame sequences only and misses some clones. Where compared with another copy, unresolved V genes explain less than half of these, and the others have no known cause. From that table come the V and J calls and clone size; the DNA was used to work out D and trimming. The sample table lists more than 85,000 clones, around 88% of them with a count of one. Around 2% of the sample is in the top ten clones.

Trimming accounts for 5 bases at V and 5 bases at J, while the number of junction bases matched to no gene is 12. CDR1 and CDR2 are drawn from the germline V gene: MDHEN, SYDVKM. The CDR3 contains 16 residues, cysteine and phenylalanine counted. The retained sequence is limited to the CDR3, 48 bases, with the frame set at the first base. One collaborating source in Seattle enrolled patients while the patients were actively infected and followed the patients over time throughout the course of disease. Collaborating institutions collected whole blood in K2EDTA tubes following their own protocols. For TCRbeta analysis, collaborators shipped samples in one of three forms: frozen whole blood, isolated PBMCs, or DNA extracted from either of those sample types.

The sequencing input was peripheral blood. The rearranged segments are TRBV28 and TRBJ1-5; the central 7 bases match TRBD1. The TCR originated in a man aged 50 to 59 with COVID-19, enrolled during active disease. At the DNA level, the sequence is TGTGCCAGCAGTCCATACATCGACAGGGCTTATCAGCCCCAGCATTTT. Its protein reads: CASSPYIDRAYQPQHF.